Below, one T cell receptor beta chain is given with its context. The sample comes from a study of blood T cell repertoires in COVID-19. Background on the study: Samples taken during acute and convalescent COVID-19 were collected in the United States, Italy and Spain.

Here immunoSEQ multiplex PCR was the method, and the copy in TCRdb shows in-frame clones only, minus some. The sample carries about 320,000 clones, 90% recorded once. Germline CDR1 and CDR2: SGHVS and FQNEAQ. V trimming: 5 bases; J trimming: 4 bases; junction bases outside the gene matches: 11. There are 16 residues in the CDR3. This sequence was found in a man between 60 and 75 years old who had recovered from COVID-19. The sequencing input was PBMCs or T cells enriched from blood (not recorded which). J is TRBJ1-2 and V is TRBV7-8, with 9 bases matching TRBD1. CDR3: CASSPPTGTGIYGYTF. The CDR3 coding sequence is TGTGCCAGCAGCCCCCCCACCGGGACAGGGATCTATGGCTACACCTTC.